These T cell receptor beta chains were read from a single sample in a study of T cell responses to AZD1222 COVID-19 vaccine. The data were produced by immunoSEQ multiplex PCR, yet TCRdb's version contains in-frame clones alone and is incomplete. The sample consists of 90,000 to 150,000 clones, around 86% of them appearing once. This specimen consisted of peripheral blood, obtained on day 0 of AZD1222 vaccination. Source of these receptors: an adult in good health. CDR3s include the opening cysteine and the closing phenylalanine or tryptophan. The D gene is left open where the match is weak. Rows may omit the clone size; those that give it use once, few, many or a size class.

D gene: NA
J gene: TRBJ2-7
V gene: TRBV7-2
clone size: NA
CDR3 protein: CASSLEPITYEQYF
CDR3 DNA: TGTGCCAGCAGCTTAGAACCCATCACTTATGAGCAGTACTTC

D gene: NA
J gene: TRBJ2-7
V gene: TRBV5-1
clone size: once
CDR3 protein: CASSAAPGQTYEQYF
CDR3 DNA: TGCGCCAGCAGCGCCGCCCCCGGCCAGACCTACGAGCAGTACTTC

D gene: NA
J gene: TRBJ1-1
V gene: TRBV6-5
clone size: NA
CDR3 protein: CASSSASTMNTEAFF
CDR3 DNA: TGTGCCAGCAGTTCAGCTTCTACGATGAACACTGAAGCTTTCTTT

D gene: NA
J gene: TRBJ2-7
V gene: TRBV3-1/TRBV3-2
clone size: NA
CDR3 protein: CASSPVLDSYEQYF
CDR3 DNA: TGTGCCAGCAGCCCGGTTCTCGACAGCTACGAGCAGTACTTC

D gene: NA
J gene: TRBJ1-1
V gene: TRBV19
clone size: NA
CDR3 protein: CASSIPSGGTEAFF
CDR3 DNA: TGTGCCAGTAGTATACCATCGGGAGGGACTGAAGCTTTCTTT

D gene: NA
J gene: TRBJ2-2
V gene: TRBV30
clone size: NA
CDR3 protein: CAWSGGGELFF
CDR3 DNA: TGTGCCTGGAGCGGGGGCGGGGAGCTGTTTTTT

D gene: NA
J gene: TRBJ1-3
V gene: TRBV10-3
clone size: once
CDR3 protein: CAISESTFRPFFGNTIYF
CDR3 DNA: TGTGCCATCAGTGAGTCGACTTTTAGGCCCTTTTTTGGAAACACCATATATTTT

D gene: NA
J gene: TRBJ2-7
V gene: TRBV6-2/TRBV6-3
clone size: once
CDR3 protein: CASSYEAEPSYEQYF
CDR3 DNA: TGTGCCAGCAGTTACGAAGCGGAACCCTCCTACGAGCAGTACTTC

D gene: TRBD1
J gene: TRBJ2-5
V gene: TRBV7-9
clone size: NA
CDR3 protein: CASSLGRTGGRETQYF
CDR3 DNA: TGTGCCAGCAGCTTAGGAAGGACAGGGGGACGAGAGACCCAGTACTTC

D gene: NA
J gene: TRBJ2-7
V gene: TRBV7-2
clone size: NA
CDR3 protein: CASSLGQVSSYEQYF
CDR3 DNA: TGTGCCAGCAGCTTAGGACAGGTGAGCTCCTACGAGCAGTACTTC

D gene: NA
J gene: TRBJ1-1
V gene: TRBV14
clone size: once
CDR3 protein: CASSQDSSRRKAFF
CDR3 DNA: TGTGCCAGCAGCCAAGATTCATCCAGGAGGAAAGCTTTCTTT

D gene: NA
J gene: TRBJ2-7
V gene: TRBV5-4
clone size: few
CDR3 protein: CASSSPGHLYEQYF
CDR3 DNA: TGTGCCAGCAGCTCGCCGGGACACCTCTACGAGCAGTACTTC

D gene: NA
J gene: TRBJ2-7
V gene: TRBV5-1
clone size: NA
CDR3 protein: CASRPDGGYEQYF
CDR3 DNA: TGCGCCAGCAGACCCGACGGAGGCTACGAGCAGTACTTC

D gene: NA
J gene: TRBJ1-3
V gene: TRBV21-1
clone size: NA
CDR3 protein: CASSKVPMGTGWKNTIYF
CDR3 DNA: TGTGCCAGCAGCAAAGTCCCGATGGGGACAGGGTGGAAAAACACCATATATTTT

D gene: NA
J gene: TRBJ2-1
V gene: TRBV11-1
clone size: once
CDR3 protein: CASSPSVGVNEQFF
CDR3 DNA: TGTGCCAGCAGCCCGTCCGTGGGAGTTAATGAGCAGTTCTTC

D gene: NA
J gene: TRBJ2-5
V gene: TRBV3-1/TRBV3-2
clone size: NA
CDR3 protein: CASSQVERRTQYF
CDR3 DNA: TGTGCCAGCAGCCAAGTGGAGAGAAGGACCCAGTACTTC

D gene: TRBD1
J gene: TRBJ1-2
V gene: TRBV3-1/TRBV3-2
clone size: NA
CDR3 protein: CASSQVGQGDHYGYTF
CDR3 DNA: TGTGCCAGCAGCCAAGTCGGCCAGGGGGATCACTATGGCTACACCTTC

D gene: NA
J gene: TRBJ1-2
V gene: TRBV10-3
clone size: once
CDR3 protein: CAIRGRQGQPREGYTF
CDR3 DNA: TGTGCCATCAGGGGACGCCAGGGCCAACCTCGGGAAGGCTACACCTTC

D gene: NA
J gene: TRBJ2-7
V gene: TRBV6-5
clone size: NA
CDR3 protein: CASSPHRSYEQYF
CDR3 DNA: TGTGCCAGCAGCCCGCACCGGAGCTACGAGCAGTACTTC

D gene: NA
J gene: TRBJ1-6
V gene: TRBV28
clone size: few
CDR3 protein: CASSLTPGVSPLHF
CDR3 DNA: TGTGCCAGCAGTCTAACACCTGGGGTGTCACCCCTCCACTTT

D gene: NA
J gene: TRBJ2-6
V gene: TRBV4-1
clone size: NA
CDR3 protein: CASSQRGSGANVLTF
CDR3 DNA: TGCGCCAGCAGCCAACGGGGGAGTGGGGCCAACGTCCTGACTTTC

D gene: TRBD2
J gene: TRBJ2-2
V gene: TRBV9
clone size: NA
CDR3 protein: CASSPGGGLAANTGELFF
CDR3 DNA: TGTGCCAGCAGCCCGGGAGGGGGACTAGCGGCGAACACCGGGGAGCTGTTTTTT

D gene: NA
J gene: TRBJ1-1
V gene: TRBV28
clone size: NA
CDR3 protein: CASSSSNTEAFF
CDR3 DNA: NA

D gene: TRBD1
J gene: TRBJ2-7
V gene: TRBV28
clone size: NA
CDR3 protein: CASSSRDRPSYEQYF
CDR3 DNA: TGTGCCAGCAGTTCCCGGGACAGACCCTCCTACGAGCAGTACTTC

D gene: TRBD2
J gene: TRBJ2-5
V gene: TRBV3-1/TRBV3-2
clone size: once
CDR3 protein: CASSRTSGQETQYF
CDR3 DNA: TGTGCCAGCAGCCGAACTAGCGGACAAGAGACCCAGTACTTC

D gene: NA
J gene: TRBJ2-4
V gene: TRBV28
clone size: NA
CDR3 protein: CASTELSGPGNIQYF
CDR3 DNA: TGTGCCAGCACCGAACTCAGCGGCCCTGGAAACATTCAGTACTTC

D gene: NA
J gene: TRBJ2-2
V gene: TRBV18
clone size: NA
CDR3 protein: CASSPIRQNTGELFF
CDR3 DNA: TGTGCCAGCTCACCAATCAGACAGAACACCGGGGAGCTGTTTTTT

D gene: TRBD1
J gene: TRBJ2-5
V gene: TRBV6-2/TRBV6-3
clone size: NA
CDR3 protein: CASSWGGTGAQETQYF
CDR3 DNA: TGTGCCAGCAGTTGGGGGGGGACAGGGGCTCAAGAGACCCAGTACTTC

D gene: NA
J gene: TRBJ2-1
V gene: TRBV6-5
clone size: NA
CDR3 protein: CASSTAFAEQFF
CDR3 DNA: TGTGCCAGCAGTACCGCGTTCGCTGAGCAGTTCTTC

D gene: TRBD1
J gene: TRBJ1-4
V gene: TRBV27
clone size: NA
CDR3 protein: CASSFGTANEKLFF
CDR3 DNA: TGTGCCAGCAGTTTCGGGACAGCTAATGAAAAACTGTTTTTT

D gene: NA
J gene: TRBJ2-7
V gene: TRBV10-3
clone size: NA
CDR3 protein: CATSTQASATYEQYF
CDR3 DNA: TGTGCCACCTCGACCCAGGCTAGCGCAACCTACGAGCAGTACTTC

D gene: TRBD1
J gene: TRBJ2-1
V gene: TRBV4-2
clone size: NA
CDR3 protein: CASSQGQGGNNEQFF
CDR3 DNA: TGTGCCAGCAGCCAAGGACAGGGGGGGAACAATGAGCAGTTCTTC

D gene: NA
J gene: TRBJ1-2
V gene: TRBV25-1
clone size: NA
CDR3 protein: CASSDPGGSNYGYTF
CDR3 DNA: TGTGCCAGCAGTGACCCGGGGGGGTCTAACTATGGCTACACCTTC

D gene: NA
J gene: TRBJ2-7
V gene: TRBV19
clone size: NA
CDR3 protein: CASSPRTVSSYEQYF
CDR3 DNA: TGTGCCAGTAGTCCTCGGACAGTGAGCTCCTACGAGCAGTACTTC

D gene: TRBD1
J gene: TRBJ2-7
V gene: TRBV7-2
clone size: few
CDR3 protein: CASSLGQGVYEQYF
CDR3 DNA: TGTGCCAGCAGTCTGGGACAGGGGGTTTACGAGCAGTACTTC

D gene: NA
J gene: TRBJ2-7
V gene: TRBV28
clone size: NA
CDR3 protein: CASRGGGLRWEQYF
CDR3 DNA: TGTGCCTCCCGAGGTGGGGGATTAAGGTGGGAGCAGTACTTC

D gene: NA
J gene: TRBJ2-7
V gene: TRBV11-2
clone size: NA
CDR3 protein: CASSLDQVNEQYF
CDR3 DNA: TGTGCCAGCAGCTTAGATCAAGTTAACGAGCAGTACTTC

D gene: TRBD1
J gene: TRBJ1-5
V gene: TRBV24-1
clone size: NA
CDR3 protein: CATSDAGTDLAQHF
CDR3 DNA: TGTGCCACCAGTGATGCCGGGACAGACTTGGCCCAGCATTTT

D gene: TRBD1
J gene: TRBJ2-3
V gene: TRBV2
clone size: NA
CDR3 protein: CASSRDSGTDTQYF
CDR3 DNA: TGTGCCAGCAGTAGGGACAGTGGCACAGATACGCAGTATTTT

D gene: NA
J gene: TRBJ1-5
V gene: TRBV2
clone size: few
CDR3 protein: CASSESWSNQPQHF
CDR3 DNA: TGTGCCAGCAGTGAGTCTTGGAGCAATCAGCCCCAGCATTTT